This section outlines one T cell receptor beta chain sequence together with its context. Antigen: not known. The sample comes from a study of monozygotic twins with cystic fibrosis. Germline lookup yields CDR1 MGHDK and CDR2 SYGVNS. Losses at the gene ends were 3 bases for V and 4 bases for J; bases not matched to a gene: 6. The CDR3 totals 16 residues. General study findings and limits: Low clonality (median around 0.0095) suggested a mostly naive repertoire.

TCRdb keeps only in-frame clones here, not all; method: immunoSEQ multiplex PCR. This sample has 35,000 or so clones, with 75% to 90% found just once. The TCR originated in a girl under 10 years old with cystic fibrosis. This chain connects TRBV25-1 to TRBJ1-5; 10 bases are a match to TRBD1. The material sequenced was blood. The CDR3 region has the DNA TGTGCCAGCAGTGATGACAGGGGGCGATTAAATCAGCCCCAGCATTTT. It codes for CASSDDRGRLNQPQHF.